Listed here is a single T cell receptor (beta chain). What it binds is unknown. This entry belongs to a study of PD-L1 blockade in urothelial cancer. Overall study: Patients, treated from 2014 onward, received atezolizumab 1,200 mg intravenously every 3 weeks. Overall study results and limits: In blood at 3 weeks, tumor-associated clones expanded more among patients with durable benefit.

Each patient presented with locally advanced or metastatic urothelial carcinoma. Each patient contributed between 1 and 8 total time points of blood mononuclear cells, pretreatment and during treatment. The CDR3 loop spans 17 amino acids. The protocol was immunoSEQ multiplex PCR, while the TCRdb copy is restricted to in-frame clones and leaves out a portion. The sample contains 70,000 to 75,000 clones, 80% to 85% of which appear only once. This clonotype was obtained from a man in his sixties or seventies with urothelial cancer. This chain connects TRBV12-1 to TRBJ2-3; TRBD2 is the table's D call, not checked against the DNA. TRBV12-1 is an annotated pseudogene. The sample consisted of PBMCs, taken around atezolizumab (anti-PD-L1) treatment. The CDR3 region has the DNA TGTGCCAGCAGCTTTAGGACTAGCGGGAGATACGAAGATACGCAGTATTTT. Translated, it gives CASSFRTSGRYEDTQYF.